This T cell receptor beta chain was captured in a study of blood T cell repertoires in COVID-19. The repertoire was sequenced with immunoSEQ multiplex PCR; TCRdb's copy has only in-frame clones and lacks some. The profile shows about 310,000 clones, approximately 88% of them singletons. CDR1 PRHDT and CDR2 FYEKMQ come from the germline V gene (reference sequence). Trimming at V came to 5 bases and at J to 5 bases, leaving 3 bases not matched to a gene. The CDR3 is made up of 15 amino acids. Two consecutive negative NP/OP PCR tests, clearance, or resolved symptoms defined Cohort 3 recovery. This chain connects TRBV13 to TRBJ2-1; 13 bases agree with TRBD2. This TCR came from a young woman who had recovered from COVID-19. Input material: PBMCs or T cells enriched from blood (not recorded which). CDR3 DNA sequence: TGTGCCAGCAGCCCGGGGACTAGCGGGGACAATGAGCAGTTCTTC. Translating it yields CASSPGTSGDNEQFF.